This T cell receptor (beta chain) was captured in a study of cytotoxic CD8 clonotypes in ibrutinib-treated CLL. As for the study in general: After a median of about six years, 14 patients stayed remitted and approximately 12 progressed; responses had been partial in around 25 and complete in 2.

Frozen PBMC stocks contributed around 2 micrograms of genomic DNA to the TCR beta libraries. With sequencing, the targeted depth ranged from 1 in 200,000 to 1 in 1 million T cells. Clones were sequenced by immunoSEQ multiplex PCR, and TCRdb holds only the in-frame ones, with some missing. The sample consists of 30,000 to 40,000 clones, more than 65% of them appearing once. For this clone: Its specificity is not known.

The V and J ends lost 6 bases and 4 bases respectively, with 18 bases between them. Germline loops: CDR1 MNHEY, CDR2 SVGAGI. The CDR3 totals 15 residues. Broader study findings: Shared public clonotypes were rare, and on treatment they either got smaller or stayed the same.

This chain links TRBV6-5 with TRBJ2-5, with a possible D match to TRBD1 (6 bases). This TCR was sampled from a human donor with chronic lymphocytic leukemia. The material was PBMCs, obtained before ibrutinib treatment. This CDR3 reads CASRYGTMASETQYF. The DNA of the CDR3 is TGTGCCAGCAGATACGGGACAATGGCCTCAGAGACCCAGTACTTC.